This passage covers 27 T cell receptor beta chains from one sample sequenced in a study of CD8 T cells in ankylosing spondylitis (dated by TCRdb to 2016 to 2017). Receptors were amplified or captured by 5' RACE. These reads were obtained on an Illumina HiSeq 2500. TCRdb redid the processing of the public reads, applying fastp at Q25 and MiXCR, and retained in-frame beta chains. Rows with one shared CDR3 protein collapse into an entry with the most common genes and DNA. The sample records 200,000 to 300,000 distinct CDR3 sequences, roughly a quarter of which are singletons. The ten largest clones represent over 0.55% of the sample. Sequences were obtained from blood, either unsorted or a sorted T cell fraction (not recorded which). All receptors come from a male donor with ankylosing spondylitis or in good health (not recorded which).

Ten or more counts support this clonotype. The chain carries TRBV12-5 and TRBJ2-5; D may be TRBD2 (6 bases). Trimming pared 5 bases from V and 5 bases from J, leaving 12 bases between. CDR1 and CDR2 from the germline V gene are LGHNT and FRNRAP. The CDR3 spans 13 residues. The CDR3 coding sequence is TGTGCTAGTGGTCGGGGGTTCTGGGAGACCCAGTACTTC. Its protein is CASGRGFWETQYF.

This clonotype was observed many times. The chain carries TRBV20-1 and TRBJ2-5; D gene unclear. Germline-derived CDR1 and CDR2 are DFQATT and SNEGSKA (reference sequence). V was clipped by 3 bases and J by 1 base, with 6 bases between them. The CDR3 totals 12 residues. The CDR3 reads CSARSSQETQYF. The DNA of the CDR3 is TGCAGTGCTAGGAGCTCCCAAGAGACCCAGTACTTC.

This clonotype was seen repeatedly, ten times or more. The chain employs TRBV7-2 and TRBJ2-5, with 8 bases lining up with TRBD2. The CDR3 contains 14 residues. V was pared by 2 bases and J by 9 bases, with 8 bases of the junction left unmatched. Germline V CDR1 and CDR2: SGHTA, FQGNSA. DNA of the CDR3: TGTGCCAGCAGCTTATGGGAGAGCGGGGGAGCCCAGTACTTC. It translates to CASSLWESGGAQYF.

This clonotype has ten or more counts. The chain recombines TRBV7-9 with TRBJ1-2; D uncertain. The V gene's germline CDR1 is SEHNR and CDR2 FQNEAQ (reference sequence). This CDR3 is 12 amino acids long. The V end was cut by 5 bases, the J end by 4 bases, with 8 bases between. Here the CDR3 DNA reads TGTGCCAGCAGCCCGGGAGGCTATGGCTACACCTTC. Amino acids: CASSPGGYGYTF.

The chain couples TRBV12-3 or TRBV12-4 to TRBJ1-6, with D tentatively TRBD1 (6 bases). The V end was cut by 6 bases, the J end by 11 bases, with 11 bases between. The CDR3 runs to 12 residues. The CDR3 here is CASSTGRAPLHF. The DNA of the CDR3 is TGTGCCAGCAGCACAGGGCGAGCACCCCTCCACTTT.

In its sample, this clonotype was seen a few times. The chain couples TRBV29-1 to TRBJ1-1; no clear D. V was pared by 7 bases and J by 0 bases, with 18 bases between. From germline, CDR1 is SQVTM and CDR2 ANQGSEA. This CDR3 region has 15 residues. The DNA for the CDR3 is TGCAGCGCTGATGTTCCGGAGGGCATGAACACTGAAGCTTTCTTT. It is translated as CSADVPEGMNTEAFF.

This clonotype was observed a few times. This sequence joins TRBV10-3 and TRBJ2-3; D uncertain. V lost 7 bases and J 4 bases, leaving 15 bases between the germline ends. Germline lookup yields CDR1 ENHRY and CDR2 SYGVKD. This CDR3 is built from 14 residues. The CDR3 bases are TGTGCCATCAATCCGGGTATCACCCCAGATACGCAGTATTTT. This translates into CAINPGITPDTQYF.

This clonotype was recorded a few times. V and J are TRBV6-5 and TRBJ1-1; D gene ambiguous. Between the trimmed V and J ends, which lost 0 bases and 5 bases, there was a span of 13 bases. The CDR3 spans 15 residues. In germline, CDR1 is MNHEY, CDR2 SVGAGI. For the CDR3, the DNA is TGTGCCAGCAGTTACTCGTGGGCGACGGGAACTGAAGCTTTCTTT. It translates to CASSYSWATGTEAFF.

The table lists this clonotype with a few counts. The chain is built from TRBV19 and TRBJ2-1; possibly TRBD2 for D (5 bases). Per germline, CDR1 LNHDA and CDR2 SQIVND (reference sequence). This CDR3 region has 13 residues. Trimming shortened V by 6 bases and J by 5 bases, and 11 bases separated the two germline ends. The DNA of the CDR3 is TGTGCCAGTAGCCACCAACTAGACAATGAGCAGTTCTTC. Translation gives CASSHQLDNEQFF.

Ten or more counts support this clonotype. This CDR3 is CSARPLGVTYEQYF. CDR3 DNA: TGCAGTGCTAGACCCTTAGGGGTGACCTACGAGCAGTACTTC. The V call is TRBV20-1, the J call TRBJ2-7, with D perhaps TRBD1 (5 bases). Deletions cut 2 bases from V and 2 bases from J, with 13 bases between. Germline V gives CDR1 DFQATT, CDR2 SNEGSKA (reference sequence). This CDR3 has 14 residues.

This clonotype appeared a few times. The CDR3 region is CSVRRPGRQETQYF. Written as DNA, the CDR3 is TGCAGCGTTCGTAGGCCGGGGCGCCAAGAGACCCAGTACTTC. The chain has TRBV29-1 and TRBJ2-5, with D perhaps assigned TRBD1 or TRBD2 (5 bases each). The V end lost 5 bases, the J end lost 1 base, and 14 bases lay between the germline ends. CDR1 and CDR2 from the germline V gene are SQVTM and ANQGSEA. CDR3 length: 14 amino acids.

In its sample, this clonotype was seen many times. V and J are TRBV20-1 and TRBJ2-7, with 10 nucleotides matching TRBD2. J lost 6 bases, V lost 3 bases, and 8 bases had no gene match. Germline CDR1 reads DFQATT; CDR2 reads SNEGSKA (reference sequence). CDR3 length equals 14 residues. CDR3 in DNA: TGCAGTGCTAGTATTGTAGCGGGGGGCGGCGAGCAGTACTTC. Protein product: CSASIVAGGGEQYF.

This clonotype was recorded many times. The CDR3 sequence: CASTAGVLGETQYF. CDR3 nucleotide sequence: TGTGCCAGCACGGCAGGGGTTTTAGGAGAGACCCAGTACTTC. This rearrangement joins TRBV3-1 to TRBJ2-5, with D maybe TRBD1 (6 bases). The CDR3 is 14 residues long. V lost 7 bases, J lost 4 bases, and 16 bases lay in between. Germline V gives CDR1 LGHDT, CDR2 YNNKEL (reference sequence).

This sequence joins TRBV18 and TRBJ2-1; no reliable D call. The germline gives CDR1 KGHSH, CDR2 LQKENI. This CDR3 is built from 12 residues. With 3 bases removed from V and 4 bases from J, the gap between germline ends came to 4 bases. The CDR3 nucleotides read TGTGCCAGCTCACCCTATTACAATGAGCAGTTCTTC. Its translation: CASSPYYNEQFF.

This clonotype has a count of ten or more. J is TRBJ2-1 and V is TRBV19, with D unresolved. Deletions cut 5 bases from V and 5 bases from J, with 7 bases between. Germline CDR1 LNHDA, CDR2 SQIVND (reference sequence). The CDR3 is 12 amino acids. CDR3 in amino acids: CASSQRDNEQFF. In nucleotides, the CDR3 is TGTGCCAGTAGTCAGCGAGACAATGAGCAGTTCTTC.

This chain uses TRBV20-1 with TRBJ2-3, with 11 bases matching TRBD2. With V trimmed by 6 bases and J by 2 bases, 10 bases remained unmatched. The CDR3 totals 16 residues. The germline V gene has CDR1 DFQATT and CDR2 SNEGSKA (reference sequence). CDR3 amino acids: CSATGTSGVVTDTQYF. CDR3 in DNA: TGCAGTGCAACCGGGACTAGCGGTGTCGTCACAGATACGCAGTATTTT.

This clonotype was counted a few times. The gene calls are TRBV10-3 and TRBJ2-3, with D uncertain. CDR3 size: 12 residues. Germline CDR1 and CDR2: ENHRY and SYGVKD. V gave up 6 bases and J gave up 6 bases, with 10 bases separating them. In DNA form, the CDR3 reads TGTGCCATCAGGGATATGACGGATACGCAGTATTTT. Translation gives CAIRDMTDTQYF.

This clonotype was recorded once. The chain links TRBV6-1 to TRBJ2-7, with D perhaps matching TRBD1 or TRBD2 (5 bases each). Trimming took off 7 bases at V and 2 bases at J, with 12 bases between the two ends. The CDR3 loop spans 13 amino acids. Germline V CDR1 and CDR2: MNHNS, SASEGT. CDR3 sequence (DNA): TGTGCCAGCACGAGGGGAACCCCCTACGAGCAGTACTTC. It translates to CASTRGTPYEQYF.

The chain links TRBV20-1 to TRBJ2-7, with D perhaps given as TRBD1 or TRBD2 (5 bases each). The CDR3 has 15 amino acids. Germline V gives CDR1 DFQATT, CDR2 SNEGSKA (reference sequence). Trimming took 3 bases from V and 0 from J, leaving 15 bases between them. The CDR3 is CSASGHGTDSYEQYF. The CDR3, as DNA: TGCAGTGCTAGTGGACATGGGACCGACTCCTACGAGCAGTACTTC.

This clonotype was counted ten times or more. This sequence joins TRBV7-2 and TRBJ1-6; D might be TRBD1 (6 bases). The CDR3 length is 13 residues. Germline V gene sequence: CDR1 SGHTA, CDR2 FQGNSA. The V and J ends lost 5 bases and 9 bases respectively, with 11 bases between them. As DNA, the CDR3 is TGTGCCAGCAGCCAACAGGGTTCTTCACCCCTCCACTTT. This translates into CASSQQGSSPLHF.

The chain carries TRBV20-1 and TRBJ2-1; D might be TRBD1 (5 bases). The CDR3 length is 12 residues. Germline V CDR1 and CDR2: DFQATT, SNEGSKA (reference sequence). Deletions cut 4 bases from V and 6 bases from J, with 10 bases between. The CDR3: CSATDKFNEQFF. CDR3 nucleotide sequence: TGCAGTGCTACGGACAAGTTCAATGAGCAGTTCTTC.

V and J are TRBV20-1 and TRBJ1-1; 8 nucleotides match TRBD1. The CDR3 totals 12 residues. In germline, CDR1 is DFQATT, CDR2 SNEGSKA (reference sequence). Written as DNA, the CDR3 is TGCAGCCCTGGACAGGGGAACACTGAAGCTTTCTTT. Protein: CSPGQGNTEAFF.

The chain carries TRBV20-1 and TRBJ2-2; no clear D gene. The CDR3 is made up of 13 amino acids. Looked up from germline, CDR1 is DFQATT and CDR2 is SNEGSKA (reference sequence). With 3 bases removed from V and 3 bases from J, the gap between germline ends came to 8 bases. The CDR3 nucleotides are TGCAGTGCTAGTCTATCACACACCGGGGAGCTGTTTTTT. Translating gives CSASLSHTGELFF.

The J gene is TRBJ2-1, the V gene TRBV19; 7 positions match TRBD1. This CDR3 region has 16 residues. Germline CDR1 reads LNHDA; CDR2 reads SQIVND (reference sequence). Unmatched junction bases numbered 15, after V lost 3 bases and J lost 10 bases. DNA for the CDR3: TGTGCCAGTAGTATTCTTCCGGGACAGACTACATCGGAGCAGTTCTTC. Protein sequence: CASSILPGQTTSEQFF. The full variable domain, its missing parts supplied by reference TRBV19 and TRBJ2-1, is DGGITQSPKYLFRKEGQNVTLSCEQNLNHDAMYWYRQDPGQGLRLIYYSQIVNDFQKGDIAEGYSVSREKKESFPLTVTSAQKNPTAFYLCASSILPGQTTSEQFFGPGTRLTVL.

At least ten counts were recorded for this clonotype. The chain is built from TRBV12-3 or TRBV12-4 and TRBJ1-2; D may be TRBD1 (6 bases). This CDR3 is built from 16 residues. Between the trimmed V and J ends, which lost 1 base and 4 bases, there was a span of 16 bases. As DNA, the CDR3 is TGTGCCAGCAGTTTAGGGACAGACCGCCGGGGCTATGGCTACACCTTC. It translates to CASSLGTDRRGYGYTF.

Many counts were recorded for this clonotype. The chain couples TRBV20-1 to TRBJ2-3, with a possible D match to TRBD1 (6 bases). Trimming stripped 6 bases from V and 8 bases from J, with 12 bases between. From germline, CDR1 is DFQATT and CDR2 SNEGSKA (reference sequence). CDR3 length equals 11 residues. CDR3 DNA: TGCAGTGCCCAGGGGAAGGGTACGCAGTATTTT. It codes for CSAQGKGTQYF.

The CDR3 spells CASSESGGYQPQHF. CDR3 in DNA: TGTGCCAGCAGTGAAAGTGGCGGGTATCAGCCCCAGCATTTT. V is TRBV6-1 and J is TRBJ1-5; D is unresolved. V gave up 2 bases and J gave up 5 bases, with 10 bases separating them. CDR3 length: 14 residues. CDR1 and CDR2 from the germline V gene are MNHNS and SASEGT.